What follows are 6 T cell receptor beta chains derived from one specimen sequenced in a study of blood T cell repertoires in COVID-19. Measured with immunoSEQ multiplex PCR; TCRdb has only the in-frame clones, and not every one. Counted here are 150,000 to 200,000 clones, 84% occurring once; the ten biggest clones make up roughly 14%. Sequenced material: peripheral blood. Receptors originate from a man aged 18 to 29 with active or convalescent COVID-19.

The V call is TRBV6-4, the J call TRBJ1-1; the D is unclear. Trimming pared 5 bases from V and 1 base from J, leaving 8 bases between. This CDR3 is 13 amino acids long. From germline, CDR1 is MRHNA and CDR2 SNTAGT. CDR3 residues: CASSLMQNTEAFF. In DNA, the CDR3 is TGTGCCAGCAGTCTAATGCAGAACACTGAAGCTTTCTTT.

The J gene is TRBJ2-1, the V gene TRBV7-6; D is ambiguous. CDR1 is SGHVS and CDR2 is FNYEAQ in the germline V gene. The germline V and J ends were trimmed by 1 base and 1 base, with 11 bases remaining between them. The CDR3 has 16 residues. The CDR3 protein is CASSLVGHTSYNEQFF. CDR3 in DNA: TGTGCCAGCAGCTTAGTCGGTCATACGTCCTACAATGAGCAGTTCTTC.

The J gene is TRBJ1-2, the V gene TRBV5-5, with TRBD1 as a possible D gene (6 bases). Germline loops: CDR1 SGHKS, CDR2 YYEKEE (reference sequence). Trimming removed 2 bases from V and 5 bases from J, with 13 bases in between. This CDR3 contains 14 residues. CDR3 sequence reads: CASSLSAQGYGYTF. DNA for the CDR3: TGTGCCAGCAGCTTAAGTGCACAGGGTTATGGCTACACCTTC.

The V and J genes are TRBV4-3 and TRBJ1-1; D perhaps matches TRBD1 (5 bases). V was trimmed by 2 bases and J by 1 base, leaving 11 bases between them. The germline V gene has CDR1 LGHNA and CDR2 YSLEER. The CDR3 sequence is 15 residues long. CDR3 DNA: TGCGCCAGCAGCCAAAGGTTCGGGGGGAACACTGAAGCTTTCTTT. Protein sequence: CASSQRFGGNTEAFF.

The chain carries TRBV7-9 and TRBJ1-2; a possible D gene is TRBD1 (6 bases). Trimming took 3 bases from V and 5 from J, leaving 16 bases between them. Germline values: CDR1 SEHNR, CDR2 FQNEAQ (reference sequence). This CDR3 comprises 15 residues. The CDR3 loop reads CASSLPGTGRYGYTF. As DNA, the CDR3 is TGTGCCAGCAGCTTGCCAGGCACAGGGAGATATGGCTACACCTTC.

The genes are TRBV6-5 and TRBJ1-2; tentatively, D is TRBD1 (5 bases). The V end was cut by 7 bases, the J end by 3 bases, with 12 bases between. Germline-derived CDR1 and CDR2 are MNHEY and SVGAGI. The length of the CDR3 is 13 residues. The CDR3 nucleotides read TGTGCCAGCACCCCCCCAGGGTACTATGGCTACACCTTC. Amino acids: CASTPPGYYGYTF.